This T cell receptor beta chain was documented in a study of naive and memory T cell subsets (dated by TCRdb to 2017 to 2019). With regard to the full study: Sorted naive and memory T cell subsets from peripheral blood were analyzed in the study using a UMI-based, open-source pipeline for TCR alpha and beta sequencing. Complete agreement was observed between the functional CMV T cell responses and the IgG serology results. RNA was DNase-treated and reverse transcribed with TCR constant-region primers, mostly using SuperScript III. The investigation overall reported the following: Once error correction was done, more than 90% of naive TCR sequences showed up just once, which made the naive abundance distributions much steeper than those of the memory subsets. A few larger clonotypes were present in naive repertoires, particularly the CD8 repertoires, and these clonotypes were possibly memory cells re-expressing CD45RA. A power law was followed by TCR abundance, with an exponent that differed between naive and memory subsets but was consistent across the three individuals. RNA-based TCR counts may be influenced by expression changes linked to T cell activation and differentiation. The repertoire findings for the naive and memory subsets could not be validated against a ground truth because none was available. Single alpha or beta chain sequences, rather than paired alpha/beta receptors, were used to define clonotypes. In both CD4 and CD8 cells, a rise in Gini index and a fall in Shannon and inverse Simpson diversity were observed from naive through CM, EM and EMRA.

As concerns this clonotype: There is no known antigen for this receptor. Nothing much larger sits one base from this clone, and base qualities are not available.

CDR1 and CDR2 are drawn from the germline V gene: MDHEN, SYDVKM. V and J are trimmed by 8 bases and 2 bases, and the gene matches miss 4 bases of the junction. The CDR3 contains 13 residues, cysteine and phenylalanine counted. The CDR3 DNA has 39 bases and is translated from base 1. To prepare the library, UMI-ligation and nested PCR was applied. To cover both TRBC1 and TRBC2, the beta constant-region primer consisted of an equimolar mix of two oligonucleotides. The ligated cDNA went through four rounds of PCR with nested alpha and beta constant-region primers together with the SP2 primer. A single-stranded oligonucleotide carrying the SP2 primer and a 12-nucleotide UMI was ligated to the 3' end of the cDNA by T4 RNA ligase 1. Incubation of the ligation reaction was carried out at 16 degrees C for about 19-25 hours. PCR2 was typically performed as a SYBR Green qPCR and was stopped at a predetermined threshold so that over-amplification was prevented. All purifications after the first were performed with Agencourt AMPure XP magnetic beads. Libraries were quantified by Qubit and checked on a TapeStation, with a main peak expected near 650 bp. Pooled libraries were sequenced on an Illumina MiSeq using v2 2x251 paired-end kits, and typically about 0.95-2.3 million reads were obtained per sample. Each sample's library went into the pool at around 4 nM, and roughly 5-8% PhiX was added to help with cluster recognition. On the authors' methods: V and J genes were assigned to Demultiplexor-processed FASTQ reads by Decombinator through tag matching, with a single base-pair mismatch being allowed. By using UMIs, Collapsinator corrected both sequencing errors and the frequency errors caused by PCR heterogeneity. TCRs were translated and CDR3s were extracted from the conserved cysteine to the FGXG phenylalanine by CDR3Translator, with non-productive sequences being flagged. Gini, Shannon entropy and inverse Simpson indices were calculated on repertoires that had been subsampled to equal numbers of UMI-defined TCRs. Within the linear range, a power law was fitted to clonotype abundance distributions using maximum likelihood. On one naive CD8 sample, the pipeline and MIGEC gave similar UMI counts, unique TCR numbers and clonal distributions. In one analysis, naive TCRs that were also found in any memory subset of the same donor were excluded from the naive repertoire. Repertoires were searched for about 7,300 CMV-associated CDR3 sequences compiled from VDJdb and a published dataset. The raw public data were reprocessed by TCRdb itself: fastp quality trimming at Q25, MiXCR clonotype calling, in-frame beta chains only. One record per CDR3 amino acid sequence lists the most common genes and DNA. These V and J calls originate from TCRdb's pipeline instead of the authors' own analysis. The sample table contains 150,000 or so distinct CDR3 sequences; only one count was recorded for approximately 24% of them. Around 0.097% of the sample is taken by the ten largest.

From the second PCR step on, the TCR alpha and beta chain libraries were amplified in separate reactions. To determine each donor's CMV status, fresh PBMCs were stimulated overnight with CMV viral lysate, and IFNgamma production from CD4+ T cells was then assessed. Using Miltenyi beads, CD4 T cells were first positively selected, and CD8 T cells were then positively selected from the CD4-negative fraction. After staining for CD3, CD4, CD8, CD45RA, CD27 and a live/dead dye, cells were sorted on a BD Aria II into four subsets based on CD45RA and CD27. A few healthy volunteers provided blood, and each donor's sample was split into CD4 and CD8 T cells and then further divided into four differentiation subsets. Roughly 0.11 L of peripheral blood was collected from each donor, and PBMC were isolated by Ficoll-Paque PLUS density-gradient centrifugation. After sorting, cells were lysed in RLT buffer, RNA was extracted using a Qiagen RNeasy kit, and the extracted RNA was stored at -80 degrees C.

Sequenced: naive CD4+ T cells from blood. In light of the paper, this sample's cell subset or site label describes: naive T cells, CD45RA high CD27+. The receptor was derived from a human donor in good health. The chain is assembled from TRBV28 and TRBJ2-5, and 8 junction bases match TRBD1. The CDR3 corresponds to CASHRTGQETQYF. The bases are TGTGCCAGCCACAGGACAGGGCAAGAGACCCAGTACTTC.